This T cell receptor (beta chain) was recovered during a study of blood T cell repertoires in COVID-19. Study information: Researchers got acute and convalescent COVID-19 samples from the United States, Italy and Spain.

The germline CDR1 and CDR2 sequences are SGHRS and YFSETQ. The V segment lost 4 bases and the J segment 7 bases; nucleotides outside the gene matches: 14. The CDR3 sequence is 16 residues long. This clone was picked up one time. Sequencing used immunoSEQ multiplex PCR; TCRdb keeps in-frame clones, though not all of them. This table has about 330,000 clones, over 75% appearing once. This TCR was recovered from a human donor in a cohort sampled during active COVID-19. Sequenced material: peripheral blood. The chain is built from TRBV5-1 and TRBJ1-3; 7 positions agree with TRBD1. For the CDR3, the DNA is TGCGCCAGCAGCCCGAACCACAGGGGAGGTGTGAACACCATATATTTT. The encoded protein is CASSPNHRGGVNTIYF.